One and the same sample provided the 27 T cell receptor beta chains below, sequenced in a study of blood T cell repertoires in COVID-19. TCRdb keeps only in-frame clones here, not all; method: immunoSEQ multiplex PCR. In the table there are 84,000 or so clones, about 81% of which are singletons. Input material: peripheral blood. The receptor source for this set is a human donor in a cohort sampled during active COVID-19.

The sample holds a few counts of this clone. Other DNA sequences within the sample encode an identical CDR3. The gene calls are TRBV7-6 and TRBJ1-1, with TRBD1 identical over 7 bases. This CDR3 has 13 residues. Per germline, CDR1 SGHVS and CDR2 FNYEAQ. Trimming cost V 4 bases and J 3 bases; bases outside gene matches: 2. The DNA for the CDR3 is TGTGCCAGCAGCTCACAGGGGTACACTGAAGCTTTCTTT. Translated, it gives CASSSQGYTEAFF.

The chain joins TRBV27 to TRBJ1-3; D not resolved. This CDR3 spans 15 amino acids. Trimming stripped 3 bases from V and 4 bases from J, with 13 bases between. The V gene's germline CDR1 is MNHEY and CDR2 SMNVEV (reference sequence). CDR3: CASSLSHPRGNTIYF. CDR3 DNA: TGTGCCAGCAGTTTGAGCCACCCGCGAGGAAACACCATATATTTT.

The chain couples TRBV5-1 to TRBJ1-1; D uncertain. V lost 1 base to trimming and J lost 0 bases, with 7 bases between them. CDR3 length: 14 amino acids. CDR1 is SGHRS and CDR2 is YFSETQ in the germline V gene. Written as DNA, the CDR3 is TGCGCCAGCAGCTTGACGGTTATGAACACTGAAGCTTTCTTT. It translates to CASSLTVMNTEAFF.

A word on this clone: Since no conserved phenylalanine or tryptophan closes the CDR3, a read error is the likely cause. Because the CDR3's place on the DNA is in doubt, the DNA is left out and the CDR3 is given as listed by TCRdb. The chain combines TRBV27 with TRBJ1-2; the table assigns TRBD1, which was not confirmed against the DNA. The CDR3 spans 8 amino acids, including both terminal residues. CDR1 and CDR2 from the germline V gene are MNHEY and SMNVEV (reference sequence). This CDR3 reads CASSPTGE.

V gene TRBV19 combines with J gene TRBJ2-2, with D perhaps matching TRBD1 (6 bases). The CDR3 runs to 14 residues. Germline V lookup: CDR1 LNHDA, CDR2 SQIVND (reference sequence). V gave up 8 bases and J gave up 4 bases, with 14 bases separating them. The CDR3 DNA reads as TGTGCCAGTTACAGGGAGCTGGGCACCGGGGAGCTGTTTTTT. It is translated as CASYRELGTGELFF.

The chain recombines TRBV7-6 with TRBJ2-1, with 7 nucleotides matching TRBD1. The CDR3 spans 12 residues. With V trimmed by 5 bases and J by 7 bases, 2 bases remained unmatched. Germline CDR1 reads SGHVS; CDR2 reads FNYEAQ. CDR3 sequence (DNA): TGTGCCAGCAGCCGACAGGGAAATGAGCAGTTCTTC. It codes for CASSRQGNEQFF.

The chain uses TRBV5-5 and TRBJ1-5; D unresolved. With 0 bases removed from V and 4 bases from J, the gap between germline ends came to 5 bases. The germline CDR1 and CDR2 sequences are SGHKS and YYEKEE (reference sequence). This CDR3 is built from 13 residues. The CDR3 spells CASSLVENQPQHF. CDR3 nucleotides: TGTGCCAGCAGCTTGGTAGAGAATCAGCCCCAGCATTTT.

This sequence joins TRBV28 and TRBJ1-2; 9 nucleotides match TRBD1. The CDR3 totals 16 residues. With 0 bases clipped from V and 2 bases from J, the junction kept 4 bases outside the gene matches. Per the germline V gene, CDR1 is MDHEN and CDR2 is SYDVKM. The CDR3 loop is CASSLWGTGLNYGYTF. The CDR3, as DNA: TGTGCCAGCAGTTTATGGGGGACAGGGTTAAACTATGGCTACACCTTC.

This sequence joins TRBV6-5 and TRBJ1-5, with 7 bases aligning to TRBD1. The CDR3 totals 14 residues. Germline trimming cut 7 bases from V and 1 base from J; bases unmatched to any gene: 4. Per germline, CDR1 MNHEY and CDR2 SVGAGI. The CDR3 is CASNGQASNQPQHF. CDR3 coding DNA: TGTGCCAGCAACGGACAGGCCAGCAATCAGCCCCAGCATTTT.

V gene TRBV27 combines with J gene TRBJ1-1; 9 bases are a match to TRBD1. CDR1 MNHEY and CDR2 SMNVEV come from the germline V gene (reference sequence). This CDR3 is 14 amino acids long. With 6 bases clipped from V and 4 bases from J, the junction kept 6 bases outside the gene matches. CDR3 sequence (DNA): TGTGCCAGCAGGCGTACAGGGGGCGTCACTGAAGCTTTCTTT. It specifies CASRRTGGVTEAFF.

The chain uses TRBV18 and TRBJ2-7; 9 nucleotides agree with TRBD1. V lost 4 bases to trimming and J lost 0 bases; unmatched junction nucleotides: 7. The length of the CDR3 is 16 residues. Per the germline V gene, CDR1 is KGHSH and CDR2 is LQKENI. The CDR3: CASSLGTGTISYEQYF. CDR3 in DNA: TGTGCCAGCTCACTGGGGACAGGGACGATCTCCTACGAGCAGTACTTC.

The chain carries TRBV2 and TRBJ1-5; TRBD1 might be the D (5 bases). Germline assignment: CDR1 SNHLY and CDR2 FYNNEI. This CDR3 has 13 amino acids. Between the trimmed V and J ends, which lost 3 bases and 5 bases, there was a span of 8 bases. CDR3 region: CASSDKGYQPQHF. CDR3 nucleotides: TGTGCCAGCAGTGACAAGGGGTATCAGCCCCAGCATTTT.

The chain uses TRBV28 and TRBJ1-3, with D possibly being TRBD1 (5 bases). There are 16 residues in the CDR3. V was trimmed by 6 bases and J by 0 bases, leaving 15 bases between them. Looked up from germline, CDR1 is MDHEN and CDR2 is SYDVKM. CDR3 loop: CASSSLTAISGNTIYF. The CDR3 DNA reads TGTGCCAGCAGCTCTCTGACAGCGATCTCTGGAAACACCATATATTTT.

The chain recombines TRBV4-1 with TRBJ1-2; the match to TRBD1 covers 10 bases. Losses at the gene ends were 1 base for V and 6 bases for J; bases not matched to a gene: 17. Germline V lookup: CDR1 MGHRA, CDR2 YSYEKL. This CDR3 is 19 amino acids long. The CDR3, as DNA: TGCGCCAGCAGCCAAGTGCCCCGGGAGACAGGGGGCGCCTTGGATGGCTACACCTTC. Its translation is CASSQVPRETGGALDGYTF.

The chain carries TRBV29-1 and TRBJ1-1, with D uncertain. Trimming left V 7 bases short and J 2 bases short, with 11 bases between. The CDR3 runs 12 residues. Germline CDR1 and CDR2: SQVTM and ANQGSEA. The CDR3 reads CSADWSNTEAFF. DNA for the CDR3: TGCAGCGCCGACTGGTCAAACACTGAAGCTTTCTTT.

A single count supports this clone. This sequence joins TRBV28 and TRBJ2-5; 8 nucleotides align to TRBD1. Germline-derived CDR1 and CDR2 are MDHEN and SYDVKM. The length of the CDR3 is 15 residues. J was trimmed by 1 base and V by 6 bases; bases with no gene match: 7. The CDR3 bases are TGTGCCAGCAGACAGGACAGGGCCCCCCAAGAGACCCAGTACTTC. This translates into CASRQDRAPQETQYF.

The chain carries TRBV11-3 and TRBJ2-1, with 9 bases lining up with TRBD1. CDR1 is SGHNT and CDR2 is YENEEA in the germline V gene. Germline trimming cut 3 bases from V and 7 bases from J; bases unmatched to any gene: 4. The CDR3 runs to 14 residues. In nucleotides, the CDR3 is TGTGCCAGCAGCTTCGGGACAGGGTATAATGAGCAGTTCTTC. It yields the protein CASSFGTGYNEQFF.

The rearrangement links TRBV28 to TRBJ1-4; TRBD1 might be the D (6 bases). V lost 10 bases to trimming and J lost 8 bases, with 11 bases between them. Germline CDR1 and CDR2: MDHEN and SYDVKM. The length of the CDR3 is 11 residues. CDR3 protein: CAIRGFEKLFF. The CDR3 DNA follows: TGTGCCATCAGGGGCTTCGAAAAACTGTTTTTT.

The CDR3 coding sequence is TGCGCCAGCAGCCCGGCTCGGACAGGTTCGGGCGCAGATACGCAGTATTTT. Protein product: CASSPARTGSGADTQYF. The rearrangement links TRBV5-1 to TRBJ2-3; TRBD1 aligns across 7 bases. V dropped 4 bases and J dropped 4; count of bases not matched to a gene: 15. The germline V gene encodes CDR1 SGHRS and CDR2 YFSETQ. The CDR3 length is 17 residues.

This sequence joins TRBV19 and TRBJ1-3, with 11 positions matching TRBD1. CDR3 size: 16 residues. The germline CDR1 and CDR2 sequences are LNHDA and SQIVND (reference sequence). Trimming at V came to 4 bases and at J to 3 bases, leaving 5 bases not matched to a gene. The CDR3 reads CASSTRTGGFGNTIYF. The CDR3 nucleotides are TGTGCCAGTAGTACACGGACAGGGGGCTTTGGAAACACCATATATTTT.

There are a few counts of this clone. The V gene is TRBV30, the J gene TRBJ1-1, with D unclear. CDR1 GTSNPN and CDR2 SVGIG come from the germline V gene (reference sequence). The CDR3 consists of 12 residues. Trimming cost V 1 base and J 6 bases, with 9 bases left between them. The CDR3 DNA sequence: TGTGCCTGGAGTGATTTTGGCTCTGAAGCTTTCTTT. It specifies CAWSDFGSEAFF.

This clone was seen once. The chain combines TRBV19 with TRBJ2-7, with TRBD1 matching over 9 bases. With 4 bases clipped from V and 3 bases from J, the junction kept 7 bases outside the gene matches. Germline CDR1 LNHDA, CDR2 SQIVND (reference sequence). The CDR3 extends over 15 amino acids. As DNA, the CDR3 is TGTGCCAGTAGTAAACCGGGACAGGGTAACTACGAGCAGTACTTC. This sequence encodes CASSKPGQGNYEQYF.

The chain links TRBV4-2 to TRBJ1-4, with TRBD1 matching over 9 bases. V was pared by 2 bases and J by 5 bases, with 3 bases of the junction left unmatched. The CDR3 has 15 amino acids. The germline CDR1 and CDR2 sequences are LGHNA and YNFKEQ. In DNA, the CDR3 is TGTGCCAGCAGCCAAACCGGGACAGGGAATGAAAAACTGTTTTTT. This translates into CASSQTGTGNEKLFF.

J is TRBJ1-2 and V is TRBV19, with TRBD1 matching 7 bases. The V and J ends lost 4 bases and 4 bases, in that order; junction bases with no gene match: 3. Germline CDR1 LNHDA, CDR2 SQIVND (reference sequence). The CDR3 runs 13 residues. CDR3 in DNA: TGTGCCAGTAGTAAGGGGGCAACCTATGGCTACACCTTC. It is translated as CASSKGATYGYTF.

J is TRBJ2-7 and V is TRBV30, with D perhaps matching TRBD2 (5 bases). The CDR3 has 12 residues. The germline V and J ends were trimmed by 4 bases and 5 bases, with 12 bases remaining between them. Germline V CDR1 and CDR2: GTSNPN, SVGIG (reference sequence). The CDR3 region has the DNA TGTGCCTGGACCCCGGGGAGCCACGAGCAGTACTTC. It encodes CAWTPGSHEQYF.

V and J are TRBV7-9 and TRBJ1-2; TRBD1 aligns across 9 bases. V was clipped by 6 bases and J by 6 bases; unmatched bases: 5. Looked up from germline, CDR1 is SEHNR and CDR2 is FQNEAQ (reference sequence). CDR3 size: 13 residues. The CDR3 sequence: CASSTQGANGYTF. The CDR3 nucleotides are TGTGCCAGCAGTACACAGGGGGCGAATGGCTACACCTTC. The full variable domain, with the rest looked up from reference TRBV7-9 and TRBJ1-2, is DTGVSQNPRHKITKRGQNVTFRCDPISEHNRLYWYRQTLGQGPEFLTYFQNEAQLEKSRLLSDRFSAERPKGSFSTLEIQRTEQGDSAMYLCASSTQGANGYTFGSGTRLTVV.

The gene calls are TRBV5-4 and TRBJ2-2; D remains unclear. The V and J ends lost 0 bases and 2 bases respectively, with 8 bases between them. CDR1 and CDR2 from the germline V gene are SGHNT and YYREEE (reference sequence). The CDR3 sequence is 15 residues long. The CDR3, as DNA: TGTGCCAGCAGCTTGGGGGCTCAAAACACCGGGGAGCTGTTTTTT. It encodes CASSLGAQNTGELFF.